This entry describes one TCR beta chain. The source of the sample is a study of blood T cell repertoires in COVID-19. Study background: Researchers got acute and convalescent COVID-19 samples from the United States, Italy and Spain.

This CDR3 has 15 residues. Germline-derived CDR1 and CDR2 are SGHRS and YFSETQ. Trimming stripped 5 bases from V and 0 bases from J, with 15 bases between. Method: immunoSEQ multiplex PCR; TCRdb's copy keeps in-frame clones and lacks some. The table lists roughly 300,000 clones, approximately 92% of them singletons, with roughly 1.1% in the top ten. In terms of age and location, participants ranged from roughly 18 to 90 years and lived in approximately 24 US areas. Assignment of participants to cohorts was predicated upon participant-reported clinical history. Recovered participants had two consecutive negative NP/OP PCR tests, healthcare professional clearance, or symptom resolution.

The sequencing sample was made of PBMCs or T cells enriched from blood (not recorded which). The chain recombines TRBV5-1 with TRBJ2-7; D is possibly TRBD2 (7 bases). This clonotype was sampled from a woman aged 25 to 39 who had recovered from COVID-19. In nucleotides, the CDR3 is TGCGCCAGCAGGGGGGGGCGGGAGAGCTCCTACGAGCAGTACTTC. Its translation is CASRGGRESSYEQYF.